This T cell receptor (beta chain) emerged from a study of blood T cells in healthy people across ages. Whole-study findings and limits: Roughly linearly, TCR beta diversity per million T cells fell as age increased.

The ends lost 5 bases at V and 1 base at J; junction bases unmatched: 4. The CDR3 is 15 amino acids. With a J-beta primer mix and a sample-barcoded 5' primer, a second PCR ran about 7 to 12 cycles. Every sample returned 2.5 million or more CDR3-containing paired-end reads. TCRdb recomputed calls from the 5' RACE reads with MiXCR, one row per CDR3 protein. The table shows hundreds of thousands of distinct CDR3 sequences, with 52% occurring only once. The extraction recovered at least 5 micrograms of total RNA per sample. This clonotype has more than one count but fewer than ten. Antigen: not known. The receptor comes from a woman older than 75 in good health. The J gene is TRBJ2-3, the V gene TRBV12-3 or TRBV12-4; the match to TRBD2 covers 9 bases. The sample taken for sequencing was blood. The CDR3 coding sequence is TGTGCCAGCAGTATTAGCGGGGGCGGCACAGATACGCAGTATTTT. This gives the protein CASSISGGGTDTQYF.